This T cell receptor beta chain was obtained from a study of shared clonotypes between healthy human individuals. Turning to this clone: Its antigen is unknown.

The study's findings and limits: In the sorted subsets, rarefaction showed sequencing was incomplete despite large depth. Researchers sampled only blood; tissue repertoires likely differ. Generation probability values for non-shared clonotypes were lower than those for clonotypes shared by all four donors.

Deep was the level used in running the assay. Clones were sequenced by immunoSEQ multiplex PCR, and TCRdb holds only the in-frame ones, with some missing. The table has a few million clones, 80% to 95% seen once; the top ten hold 0.3% to 0.4%. Trimming removed 10 bases from V and 1 base from J; junction bases left unmatched: 10. The CDR3 extends over 15 amino acids. The germline V gene has CDR1 ENHRY and CDR2 SYGVKD. The rearrangement links TRBV10-3 to TRBJ1-1, with 9 nucleotides matching TRBD1. Source material: naive CD4+ T cells from PBMCs. Subset: CD45RA+ positively selected. The TCR originated in a man aged 18 to 29 in good health. Some clones in this sample may be carry-over from other donors' samples. The CDR3 DNA reads as TGTGCCACCAAGGGGGGACAGGGTACGAACACTGAAGCTTTCTTT. It is translated as CATKGGQGTNTEAFF.